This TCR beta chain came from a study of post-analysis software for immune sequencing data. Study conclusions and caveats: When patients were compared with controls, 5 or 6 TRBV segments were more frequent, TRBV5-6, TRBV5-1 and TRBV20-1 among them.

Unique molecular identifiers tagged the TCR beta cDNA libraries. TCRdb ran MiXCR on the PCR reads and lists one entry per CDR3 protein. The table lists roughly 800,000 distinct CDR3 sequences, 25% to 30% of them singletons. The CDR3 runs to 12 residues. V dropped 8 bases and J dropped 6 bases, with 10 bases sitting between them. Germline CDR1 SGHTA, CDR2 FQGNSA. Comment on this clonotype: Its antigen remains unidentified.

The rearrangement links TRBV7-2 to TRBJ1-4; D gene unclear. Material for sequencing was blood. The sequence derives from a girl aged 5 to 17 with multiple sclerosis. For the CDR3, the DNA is TGTGCCAGCCGGGCAGCTGATGAAAAACTGTTTTTT. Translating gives CASRAADEKLFF.